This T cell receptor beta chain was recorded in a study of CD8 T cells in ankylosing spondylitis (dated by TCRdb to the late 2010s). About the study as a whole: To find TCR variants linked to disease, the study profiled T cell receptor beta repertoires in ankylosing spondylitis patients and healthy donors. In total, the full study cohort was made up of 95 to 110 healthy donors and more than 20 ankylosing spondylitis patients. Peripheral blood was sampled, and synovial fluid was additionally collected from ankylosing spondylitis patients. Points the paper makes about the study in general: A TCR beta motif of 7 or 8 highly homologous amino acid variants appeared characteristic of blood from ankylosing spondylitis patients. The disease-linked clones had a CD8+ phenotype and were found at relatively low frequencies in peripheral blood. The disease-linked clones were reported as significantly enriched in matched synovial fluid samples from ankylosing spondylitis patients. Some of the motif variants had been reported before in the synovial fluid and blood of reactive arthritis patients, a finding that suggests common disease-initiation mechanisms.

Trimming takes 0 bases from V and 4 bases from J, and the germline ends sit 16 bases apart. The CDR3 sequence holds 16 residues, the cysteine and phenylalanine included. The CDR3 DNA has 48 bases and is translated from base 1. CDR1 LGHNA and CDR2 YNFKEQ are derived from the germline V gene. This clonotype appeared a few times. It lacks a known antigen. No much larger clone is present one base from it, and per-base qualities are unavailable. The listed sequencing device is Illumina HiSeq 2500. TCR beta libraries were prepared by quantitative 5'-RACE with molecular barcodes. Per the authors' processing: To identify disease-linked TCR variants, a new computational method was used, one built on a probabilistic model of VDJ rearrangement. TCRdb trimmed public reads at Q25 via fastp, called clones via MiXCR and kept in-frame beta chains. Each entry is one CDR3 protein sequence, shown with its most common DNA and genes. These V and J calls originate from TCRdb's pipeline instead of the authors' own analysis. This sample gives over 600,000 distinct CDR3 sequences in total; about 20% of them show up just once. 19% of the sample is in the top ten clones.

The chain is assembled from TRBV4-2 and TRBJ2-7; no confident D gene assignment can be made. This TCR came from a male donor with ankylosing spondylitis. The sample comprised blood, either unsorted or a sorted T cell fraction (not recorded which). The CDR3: CASSQDSRQSGYEQYF. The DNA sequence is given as TGTGCCAGCAGCCAAGATAGTCGACAATCTGGGTACGAGCAGTACTTC.